Each of the 10 T cell receptor beta chains below was sequenced from the same sample in a study of immune heterogeneity within non-small cell lung tumors. TCR beta CDR3 was amplified by multiplex PCR using 32 V and 13 J primers. TCRdb reprocessed the multiplex PCR reads with MiXCR, giving one entry per CDR3 protein. Of fewer than 25,000 distinct CDR3 sequences in the sample, less than 35% were seen once. Bulk tumor gDNA, around 630 ng per sample, served as the TCR template. Several biopsies were collected from each primary tumor during surgery. They were spaced as far apart as possible within the tumor mass. Before undergoing curative surgery, patients had newly diagnosed non-small cell lung cancer that was untreated. Sequencing was carried out using lung tumor tissue. These receptors originate from a man between 35 and 55 years old with non-small cell lung cancer.

Of note for this clonotype: A much larger clone lies one base from this, so it may be a read error. The genes are TRBV7-9 and TRBJ2-3; D is undetermined. The ends were cut back, 5 bases at V and 2 bases at J, with 11 bases in the middle. In germline, CDR1 is SEHNR, CDR2 FQNEAQ (reference sequence). The CDR3 spans 14 residues. CDR3 sequence reads: CASSLRMITDTQYF. CDR3 nucleotide sequence: TGTGCCAGCAGCCTCAGAATGATCACAGATACGCAGTATTTT.

By proportion, this clonotype is medium-sized. The chain combines TRBV27 with TRBJ2-7; 7 nucleotides match TRBD1. V gave up 5 bases and J gave up 6 bases; unmatched junction bases: 7. The length of the CDR3 is 13 residues. Germline V CDR1 and CDR2: MNHEY, SMNVEV (reference sequence). The DNA of the CDR3 is TGTGCCAGCAGTCAAACCCACAGGGGCGAGCAGTACTTC. Its protein product is CASSQTHRGEQYF.

The V call is TRBV9, the J call TRBJ1-5; D gene unclear. The V gene's germline CDR1 is SGDLS and CDR2 YYNGEE. This CDR3 comprises 13 residues. V was cut by 2 bases and J by 5 bases, with 8 bases left in between. The CDR3 DNA is TGTGCCAGCAGCGTCGGTTTGGATCAGCCCCAGCATTTT. It encodes CASSVGLDQPQHF.

The chain uses TRBV7-2 and TRBJ1-2; D is unclear. The V and J ends lost 1 base and 2 bases respectively, with 5 bases between them. From germline, CDR1 is SGHTA and CDR2 FQGNSA. This CDR3 contains 13 residues. The CDR3 DNA reads TGTGCCAGCAGCTTAGTGGGGAACTATGGCTACACCTTC. The encoded protein is CASSLVGNYGYTF.

In its sample, this clonotype was seen once. Its ends do not fully match the called genes, so a read error is possible. The chain combines TRBV7-3 with TRBJ2-7; 11 bases align to TRBD2. Germline V CDR1 and CDR2: SGHTA, FQGTGA. The CDR3 is 18 residues long. CDR3 sequence reads: CASSPPGRLAGRSYGQYF. The CDR3 region has the DNA TGTGCCAGCAGCCCCCCAGGTCGACTAGCGGGAAGGTCCTACGGGCAGTACTTC.

This clonotype was counted only a few times. The chain uses TRBV2 and TRBJ2-5; 7 positions match TRBD2. Germline CDR1 SNHLY, CDR2 FYNNEI. The trim removed 7 bases at V and 5 bases at J, leaving 7 bases unmatched. CDR3 length equals 13 residues. The CDR3 is CASTRTRSETQYF. The CDR3 region has the DNA TGTGCCAGCACCAGGACTAGGAGTGAGACCCAGTACTTC.

There are many counts of this clonotype. The chain recombines TRBV30 with TRBJ2-7, with a weak D call TRBD2 (7 bases). This CDR3 contains 17 residues. Trimming removed 0 bases from V and 6 bases from J, with 24 bases in between. Germline V gene data show CDR1 as GTSNPN and CDR2 as SVGIG (reference sequence). Here the CDR3 DNA reads TGTGCCTGGAGTGTATTTAGGGGGGGACTCTCGTCGGGCGAGCAGTACTTC. It yields the protein CAWSVFRGGLSSGEQYF.

Worth noting for this clonotype: With a much larger clone just one base away, this may be a read error. The CDR3: CAGSPGPGSNYEQYF. The DNA of the CDR3 is TGTGCCGGCAGCCCCGGTCCAGGGAGTAATTACGAGCAGTACTTC. This chain links TRBV3-1 with TRBJ2-7, with D possibly being TRBD1 or TRBD2 (5 bases each). Germline CDR1 reads LGHDT; CDR2 reads YNNKEL (reference sequence). This CDR3 spans 15 amino acids.

This clonotype showed up just a few times. The chain couples TRBV12-3 or TRBV12-4 to TRBJ2-1; 10 positions agree with TRBD2. The CDR3 loop spans 15 amino acids. V lost 7 bases to trimming and J lost 7 bases; unmatched junction nucleotides: 10. The CDR3 nucleotides read TGTGCCAGCACCGGGCTAGCGGGAGTACTAAATGAGCAGTTCTTC. It is translated as CASTGLAGVLNEQFF.

This clonotype was picked up a small number of times. CDR3 nucleotide sequence: TGTGCCAGCAGGGGGGGGGGGAACGGCAATCAGCCCCAGCATTTT. It encodes CASRGGGNGNQPQHF. This sequence joins TRBV28 and TRBJ1-5; perhaps TRBD1 as D (5 bases). The CDR3 is made up of 15 amino acids. Germline V gene lookup returns CDR1 MDHEN and CDR2 SYDVKM. Trimming removed 6 bases at V and 2 bases at J, with 14 bases between. Using reference TRBV28 and TRBJ1-5 for the parts outside the CDR3, the full variable domain is DVKVTQSSRYLVKRTGEKVFLECVQDMDHENMFWYRQDPGLGLRLIYFSYDVKMKEKGDIPEGYSVSREKKERFSLILESASTNQTSMYLCASRGGGNGNQPQHFGDGTRLSIL.